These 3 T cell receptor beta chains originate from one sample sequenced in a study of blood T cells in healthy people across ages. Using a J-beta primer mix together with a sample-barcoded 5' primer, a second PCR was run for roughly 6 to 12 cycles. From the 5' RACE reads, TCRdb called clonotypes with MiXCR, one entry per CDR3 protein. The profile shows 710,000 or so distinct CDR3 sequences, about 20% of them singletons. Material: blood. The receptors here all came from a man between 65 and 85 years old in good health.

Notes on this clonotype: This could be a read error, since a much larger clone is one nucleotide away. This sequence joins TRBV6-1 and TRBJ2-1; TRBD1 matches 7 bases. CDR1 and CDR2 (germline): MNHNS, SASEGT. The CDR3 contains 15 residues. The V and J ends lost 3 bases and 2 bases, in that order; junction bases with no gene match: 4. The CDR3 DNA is TGTGCCAGCAGTGACGCCACAGGGGCCTACAATGAGCAGTTCTTC. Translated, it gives CASSDATGAYNEQFF.

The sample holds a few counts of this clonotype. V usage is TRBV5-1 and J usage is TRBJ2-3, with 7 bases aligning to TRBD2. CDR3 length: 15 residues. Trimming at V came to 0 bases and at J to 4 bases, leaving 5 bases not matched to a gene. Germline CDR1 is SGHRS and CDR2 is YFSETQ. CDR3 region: CASSLAVGGSDTQYF. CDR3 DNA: TGCGCCAGCAGCTTGGCCGTGGGGGGGTCAGATACGCAGTATTTT.

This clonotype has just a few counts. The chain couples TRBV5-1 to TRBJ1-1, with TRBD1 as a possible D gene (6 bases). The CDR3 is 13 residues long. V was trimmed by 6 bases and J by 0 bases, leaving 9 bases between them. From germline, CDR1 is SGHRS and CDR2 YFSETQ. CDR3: CASTAGVNTEAFF. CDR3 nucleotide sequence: TGCGCCAGCACCGCAGGGGTGAACACTGAAGCTTTCTTT.